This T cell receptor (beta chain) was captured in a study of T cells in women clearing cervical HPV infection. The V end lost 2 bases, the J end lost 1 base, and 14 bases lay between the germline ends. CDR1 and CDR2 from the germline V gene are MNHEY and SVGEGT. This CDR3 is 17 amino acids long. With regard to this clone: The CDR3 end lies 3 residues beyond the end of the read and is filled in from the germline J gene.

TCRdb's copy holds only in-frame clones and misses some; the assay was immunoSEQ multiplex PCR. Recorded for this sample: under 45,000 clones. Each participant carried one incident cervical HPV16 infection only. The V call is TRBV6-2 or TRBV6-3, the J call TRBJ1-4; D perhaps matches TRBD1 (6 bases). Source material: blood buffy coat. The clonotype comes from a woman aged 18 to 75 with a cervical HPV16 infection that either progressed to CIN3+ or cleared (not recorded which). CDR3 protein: CASSYAQGGGTNEKLFF. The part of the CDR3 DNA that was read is TGTGCCAGCAGTTACGCACAGGGAGGTGGAACTAATGAAAAA.